The source of this TCR beta chain is a study of T cells in Graves' hyperthyroidism and ophthalmopathy. PBMCs were derived from 9.5 to 10 ml fresh peripheral blood. There are many counts of this clonotype. What it recognizes is unknown. The TCR beta CDR3 regions underwent amplification using RNA transcripts as the source. HTBI primers were used for first-round RT-PCR of the TCR CDR3. TCRdb ran MiXCR on the multiplex PCR reads and lists one entry per CDR3 protein. This table has roughly 800,000 distinct CDR3 sequences, 35% to 45% appearing once. Deletions cut 7 bases from V and 4 bases from J, with 10 bases between. The germline V gene has CDR1 DFQATT and CDR2 SNEGSKA (reference sequence). CDR3 length equals 11 residues. The study's findings and limits: Most expanded thyroid clonotypes above 0.001 recurred in blood.

The sequenced sample consisted of blood. The source is a man in his late teens or twenties with Graves' hyperthyroidism. The V gene is TRBV20-1, the J gene TRBJ1-2, with D possibly TRBD1 on 5 matching bases. CDR3 nucleotide sequence: TGCAGTGTAGACGGGGGCTATGGCTACACCTTC. Translated, it gives CSVDGGYGYTF.